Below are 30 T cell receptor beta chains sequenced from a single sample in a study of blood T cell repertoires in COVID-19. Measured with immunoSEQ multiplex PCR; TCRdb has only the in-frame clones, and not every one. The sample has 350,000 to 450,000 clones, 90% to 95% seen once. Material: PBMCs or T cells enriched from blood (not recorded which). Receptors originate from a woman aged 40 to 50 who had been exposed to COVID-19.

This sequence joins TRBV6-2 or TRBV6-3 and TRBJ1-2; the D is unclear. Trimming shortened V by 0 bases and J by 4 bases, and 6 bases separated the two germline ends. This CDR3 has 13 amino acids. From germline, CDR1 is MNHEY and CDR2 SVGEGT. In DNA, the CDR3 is TGTGCCAGCAGTTACTCTACTCTCTATGGCTACACCTTC. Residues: CASSYSTLYGYTF.

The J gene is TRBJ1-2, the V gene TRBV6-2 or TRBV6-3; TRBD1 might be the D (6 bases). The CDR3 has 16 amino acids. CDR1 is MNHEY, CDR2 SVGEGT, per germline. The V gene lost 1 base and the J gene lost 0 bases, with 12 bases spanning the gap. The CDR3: CASSYFEGVPNYGYTF. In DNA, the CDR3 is TGTGCCAGCAGTTACTTCGAGGGGGTTCCTAACTATGGCTACACCTTC.

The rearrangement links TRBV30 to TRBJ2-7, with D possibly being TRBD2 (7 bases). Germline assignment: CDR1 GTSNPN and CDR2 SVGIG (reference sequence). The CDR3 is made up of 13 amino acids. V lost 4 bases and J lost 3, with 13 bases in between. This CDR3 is CAWMEGGHYEQYF. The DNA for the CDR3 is TGTGCCTGGATGGAGGGGGGGCACTACGAGCAGTACTTC.

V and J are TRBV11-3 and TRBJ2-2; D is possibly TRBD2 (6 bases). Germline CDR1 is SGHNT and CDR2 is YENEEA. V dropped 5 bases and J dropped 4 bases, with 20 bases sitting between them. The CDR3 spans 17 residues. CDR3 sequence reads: CASSQDYPLSGTGELFF. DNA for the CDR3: TGTGCCAGCAGCCAGGACTACCCCCTAAGCGGCACCGGGGAGCTGTTTTTT.

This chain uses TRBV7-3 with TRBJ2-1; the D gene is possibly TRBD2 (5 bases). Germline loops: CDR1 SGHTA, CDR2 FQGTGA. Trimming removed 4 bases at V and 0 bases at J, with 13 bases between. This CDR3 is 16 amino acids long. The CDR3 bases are TGTGCCAGCAGCTCCGAGGGAACGACCTCCTACAATGAGCAGTTCTTC. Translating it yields CASSSEGTTSYNEQFF.

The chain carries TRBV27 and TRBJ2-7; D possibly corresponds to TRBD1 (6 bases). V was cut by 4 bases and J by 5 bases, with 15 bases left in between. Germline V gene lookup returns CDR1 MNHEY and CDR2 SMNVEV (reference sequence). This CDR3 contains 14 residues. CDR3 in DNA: TGTGCCAGCAGTTCGGGCAGGGGCATCGACGAGCAGTACTTC. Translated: CASSSGRGIDEQYF.

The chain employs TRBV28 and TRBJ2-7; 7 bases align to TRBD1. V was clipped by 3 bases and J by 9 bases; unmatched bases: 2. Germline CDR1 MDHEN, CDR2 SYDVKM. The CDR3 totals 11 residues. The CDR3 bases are TGTGCCAGCAGTTTCAGGGACAGGCAGTACTTC. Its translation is CASSFRDRQYF.

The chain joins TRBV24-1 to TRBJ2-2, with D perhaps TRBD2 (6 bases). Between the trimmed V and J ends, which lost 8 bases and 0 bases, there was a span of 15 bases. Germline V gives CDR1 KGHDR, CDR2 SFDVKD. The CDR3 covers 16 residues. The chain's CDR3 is CATNPSSATNTGELFF. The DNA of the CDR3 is TGTGCCACCAACCCTTCTAGCGCAACGAACACCGGGGAGCTGTTTTTT.

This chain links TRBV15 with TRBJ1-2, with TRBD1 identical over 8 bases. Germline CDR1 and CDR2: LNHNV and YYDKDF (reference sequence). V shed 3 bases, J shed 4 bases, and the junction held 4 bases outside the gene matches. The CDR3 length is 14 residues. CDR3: CATSRGDRGYGYTF. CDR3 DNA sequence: TGTGCCACCAGCAGGGGCGACAGGGGCTATGGCTACACCTTC.

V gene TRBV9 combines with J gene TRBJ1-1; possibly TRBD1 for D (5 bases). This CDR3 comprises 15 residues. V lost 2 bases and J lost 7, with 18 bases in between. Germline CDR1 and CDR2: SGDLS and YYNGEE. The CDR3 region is CASSVTWRGVGEAFF. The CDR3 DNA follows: TGTGCCAGCAGCGTTACTTGGAGGGGAGTTGGTGAAGCTTTCTTT.

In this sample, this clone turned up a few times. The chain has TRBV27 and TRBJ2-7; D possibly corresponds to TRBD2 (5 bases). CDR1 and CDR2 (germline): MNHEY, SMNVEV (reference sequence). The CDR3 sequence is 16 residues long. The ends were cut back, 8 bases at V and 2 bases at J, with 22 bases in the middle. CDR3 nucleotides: TGTGCCAGCCGTTCCCCGTCGGCGACTAAGACCTACGAGCAGTACTTC. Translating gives CASRSPSATKTYEQYF.

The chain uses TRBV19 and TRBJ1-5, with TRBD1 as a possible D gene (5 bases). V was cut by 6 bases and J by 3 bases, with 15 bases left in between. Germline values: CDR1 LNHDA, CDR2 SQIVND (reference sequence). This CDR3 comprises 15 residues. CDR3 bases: TGTGCCAGTAGGGAGGAGGGACGGTACAATCAGCCCCAGCATTTT. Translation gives CASREEGRYNQPQHF.

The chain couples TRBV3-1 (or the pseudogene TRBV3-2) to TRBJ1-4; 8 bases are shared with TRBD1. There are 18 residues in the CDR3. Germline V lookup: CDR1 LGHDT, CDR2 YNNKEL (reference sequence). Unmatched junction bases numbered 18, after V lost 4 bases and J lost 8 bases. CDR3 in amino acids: CASSPRQGSGKGYEKLFF. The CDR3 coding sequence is TGTGCCAGCAGCCCTCGACAGGGGAGCGGTAAAGGTTACGAAAAACTGTTTTTT.

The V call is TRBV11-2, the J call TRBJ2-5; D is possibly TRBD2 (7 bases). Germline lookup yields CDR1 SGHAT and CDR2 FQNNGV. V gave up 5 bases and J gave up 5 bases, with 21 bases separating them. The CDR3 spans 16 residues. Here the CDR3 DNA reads TGTGCCAGCAGCGGACCGGGGGGCCGGGCTGTGGAGACCCAGTACTTC. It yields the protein CASSGPGGRAVETQYF.

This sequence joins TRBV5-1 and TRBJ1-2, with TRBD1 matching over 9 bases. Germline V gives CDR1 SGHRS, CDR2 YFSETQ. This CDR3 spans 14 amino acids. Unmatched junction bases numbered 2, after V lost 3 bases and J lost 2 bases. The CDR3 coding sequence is TGCGCCAGCAGCTCACAGGGGGCAAACTATGGCTACACCTTC. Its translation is CASSSQGANYGYTF.

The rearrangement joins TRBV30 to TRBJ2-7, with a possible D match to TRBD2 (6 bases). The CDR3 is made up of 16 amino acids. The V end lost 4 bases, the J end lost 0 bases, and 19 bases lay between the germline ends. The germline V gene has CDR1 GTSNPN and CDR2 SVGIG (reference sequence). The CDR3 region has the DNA TGTGCCTGGACGCCGAGGTCCGGGGGTCCCTCCTACGAGCAGTACTTC. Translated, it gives CAWTPRSGGPSYEQYF.

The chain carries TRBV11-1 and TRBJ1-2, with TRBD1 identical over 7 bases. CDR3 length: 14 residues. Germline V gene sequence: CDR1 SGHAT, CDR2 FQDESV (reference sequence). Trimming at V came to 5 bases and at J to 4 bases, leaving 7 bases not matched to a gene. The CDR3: CASSQNTGAYGYTF. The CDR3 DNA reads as TGTGCCAGCAGCCAAAATACAGGGGCCTATGGCTACACCTTC.

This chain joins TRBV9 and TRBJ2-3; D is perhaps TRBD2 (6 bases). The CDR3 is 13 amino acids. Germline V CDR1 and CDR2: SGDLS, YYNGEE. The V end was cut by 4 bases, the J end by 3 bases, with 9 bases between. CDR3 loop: CASSLGGTDTQYF. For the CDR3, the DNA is TGTGCCAGCAGCTTAGGAGGGACAGATACGCAGTATTTT.

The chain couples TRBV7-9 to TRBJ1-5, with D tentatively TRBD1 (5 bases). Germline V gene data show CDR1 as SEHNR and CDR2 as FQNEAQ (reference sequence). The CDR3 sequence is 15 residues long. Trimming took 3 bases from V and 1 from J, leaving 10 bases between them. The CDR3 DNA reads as TGTGCCAGCAGCTTGTCCGACAGAAGCAATCAGCCCCAGCATTTT. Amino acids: CASSLSDRSNQPQHF. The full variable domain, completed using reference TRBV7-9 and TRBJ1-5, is DTGVSQNPRHKITKRGQNVTFRCDPISEHNRLYWYRQTLGQGPEFLTYFQNEAQLEKSRLLSDRFSAERPKGSFSTLEIQRTEQGDSAMYLCASSLSDRSNQPQHFGDGTRLSIL.

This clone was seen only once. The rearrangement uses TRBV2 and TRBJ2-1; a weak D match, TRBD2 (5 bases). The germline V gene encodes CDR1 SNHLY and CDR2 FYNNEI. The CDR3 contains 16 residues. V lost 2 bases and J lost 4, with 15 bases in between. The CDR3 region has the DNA TGTGCCAGCAGTGAAAGGCGGGCCAACGAATACAATGAGCAGTTCTTC. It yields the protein CASSERRANEYNEQFF.

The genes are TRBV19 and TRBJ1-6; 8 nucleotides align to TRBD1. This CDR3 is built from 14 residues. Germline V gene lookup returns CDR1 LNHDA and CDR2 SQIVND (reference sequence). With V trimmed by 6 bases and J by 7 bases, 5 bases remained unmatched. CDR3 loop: CASRRDRTNSPLHF. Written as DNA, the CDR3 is TGTGCCAGTAGGCGGGACAGGACAAATTCACCCCTCCACTTT.

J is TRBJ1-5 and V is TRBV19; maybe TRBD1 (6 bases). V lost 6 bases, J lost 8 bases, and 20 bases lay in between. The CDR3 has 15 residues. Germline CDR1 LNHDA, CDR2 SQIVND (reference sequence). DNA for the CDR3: TGTGCCAGTAGCAGGGGCAACCGCTTTAGGGAGCCCCAGCATTTT. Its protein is CASSRGNRFREPQHF.

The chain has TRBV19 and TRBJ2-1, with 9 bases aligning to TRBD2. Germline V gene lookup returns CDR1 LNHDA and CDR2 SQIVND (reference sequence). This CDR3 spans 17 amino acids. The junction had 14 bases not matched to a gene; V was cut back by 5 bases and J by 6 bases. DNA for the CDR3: TGTGCCAGTAGTCCGCGGGGGGGCGCAGCAATGGTCAATGAGCAGTTCTTC. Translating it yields CASSPRGGAAMVNEQFF.

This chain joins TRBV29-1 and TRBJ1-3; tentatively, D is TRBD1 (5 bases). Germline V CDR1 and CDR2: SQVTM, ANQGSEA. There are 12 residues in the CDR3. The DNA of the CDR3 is TGCAGTGGTAGGGGCTCTGGAAACACCATATATTTT. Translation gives CSGRGSGNTIYF.

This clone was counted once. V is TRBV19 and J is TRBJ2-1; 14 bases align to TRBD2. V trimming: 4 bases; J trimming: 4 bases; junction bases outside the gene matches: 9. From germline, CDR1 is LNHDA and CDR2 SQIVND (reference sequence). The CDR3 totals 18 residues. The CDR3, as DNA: TGTGCCAGTAGTAAGACTAGCGGGGGGGCCTCTAGATACAATGAGCAGTTCTTC. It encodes CASSKTSGGASRYNEQFF.

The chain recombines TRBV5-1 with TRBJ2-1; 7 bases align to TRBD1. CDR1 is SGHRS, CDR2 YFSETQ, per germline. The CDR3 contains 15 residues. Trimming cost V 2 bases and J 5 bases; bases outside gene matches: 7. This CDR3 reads CASSLTPGQHNEQFF. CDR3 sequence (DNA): TGCGCCAGCAGCTTAACTCCGGGACAGCACAATGAGCAGTTCTTC.

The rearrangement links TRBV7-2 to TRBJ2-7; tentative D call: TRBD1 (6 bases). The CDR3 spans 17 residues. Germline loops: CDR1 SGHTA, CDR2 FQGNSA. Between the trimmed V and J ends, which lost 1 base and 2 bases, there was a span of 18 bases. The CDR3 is CASSLESQGLIPYEQYF. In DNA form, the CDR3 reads TGTGCCAGCAGCTTAGAAAGTCAGGGGCTAATACCCTACGAGCAGTACTTC. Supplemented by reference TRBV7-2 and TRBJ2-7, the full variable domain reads GAGVSQSPSNKVTEKGKDVELRCDPISGHTALYWYRQSLGQGLEFLIYFQGNSAPDKSGLPSDRFSAERTGGSVSTLTIQRTQQEDSAVYLCASSLESQGLIPYEQYFGPGTRLTVT.

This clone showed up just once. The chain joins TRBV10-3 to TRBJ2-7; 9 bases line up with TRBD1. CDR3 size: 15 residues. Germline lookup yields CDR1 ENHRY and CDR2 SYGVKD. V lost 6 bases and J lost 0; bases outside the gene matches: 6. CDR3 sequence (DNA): TGTGCCATCAGCCTGGACAGGGGCGTCTCCTACGAGCAGTACTTC. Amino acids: CAISLDRGVSYEQYF.

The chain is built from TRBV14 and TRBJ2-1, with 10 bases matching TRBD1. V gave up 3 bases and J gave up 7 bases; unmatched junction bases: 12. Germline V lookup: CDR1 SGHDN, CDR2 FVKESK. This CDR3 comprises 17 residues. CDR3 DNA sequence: TGTGCCAGCAGCCAGGACAGGGGGGATTTCCTACAGAATGAGCAGTTCTTC. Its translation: CASSQDRGDFLQNEQFF.

CDR3 sequence reads: CASSTGTSGGAYNEQFF. The CDR3 coding sequence is TGTGCCAGCAGCACTGGGACTAGCGGGGGGGCCTACAATGAGCAGTTCTTC. The V call is TRBV5-8, the J call TRBJ2-1; 16 bases align to TRBD2. This CDR3 spans 17 amino acids. Per germline, CDR1 SGHTS and CDR2 YDEGEE. After removal of 4 bases from V and 2 bases from J, the junction contained 3 bases not matched to a gene. Variable domain in full (rest from reference TRBV5-8 and TRBJ2-1): EAGVTQSPTHLIKTRGQQATLRCSPISGHTSVYWYQQALGLGLQFLLWYDEGEERNRGNFPPRFSGRQFPNYSSELNVNALELEDSALYLCASSTGTSGGAYNEQFFGPGTRLTVL.